This T cell receptor beta chain was observed in a study of blood T cell repertoires in COVID-19. About the research overall: Both acute and convalescent COVID-19 samples were obtained from the United States, Italy and Spain. Sample material is recorded as cDNA or gDNA derived from T cells, B-cell-depleted T cells, or PBMCs.

Methods used by the authors: Nucleated cell counts were estimated from reference gene primer amplification. Libraries were prepared by immunoSEQ multiplex PCR; TCRdb keeps only in-frame clonotypes and omits some of them. The D gene and trimming were derived from the DNA, and the V and J assignments and clone size from that table. The sample has around 250,000 clones, less than 90% seen once. This CDR3 has 14 residues. Germline V gives CDR1 SGHDT, CDR2 YYEEEE. The germline V and J ends were trimmed by 0 bases and 6 bases, with 9 bases remaining between them. Sample: peripheral blood. The V gene is TRBV5-6, the J gene TRBJ1-4, with D uncertain. The clonotype was recovered from a woman between 40 and 50 years old who had recovered from COVID-19. CDR3 loop: CASSLATTYEKLFF. The CDR3 DNA follows: TGTGCCAGCAGCTTGGCGACTACGTATGAAAAACTGTTTTTT.